One and the same sample provided the 12 T cell receptor beta chains below, sequenced in a study of cytomegalovirus exposure and HLA in healthy donors. Data came from immunoSEQ multiplex PCR; TCRdb stores just in-frame clones and leaves some out. The table includes just over 20,000 clones, around 96% detected once. The sample taken for sequencing was PBMCs. These receptors all stem from a man under 40 in good health and CMV-seropositive.

V gene TRBV13 combines with J gene TRBJ2-7; the match to TRBD2 covers 8 bases. CDR1 PRHDT and CDR2 FYEKMQ come from the germline V gene (reference sequence). Germline trimming cut 8 bases from V and 7 bases from J; bases unmatched to any gene: 10. The CDR3 spans 13 residues. The DNA of the CDR3 is TGTGCCAGCCAACTACACCGGGGGGGGGAGCAGTACTTC. This translates into CASQLHRGGEQYF.

The chain is built from TRBV6-5 and TRBJ2-1, with D perhaps TRBD1 (6 bases). The germline gives CDR1 MNHEY, CDR2 SVGAGI. V lost 8 bases, J lost 9 bases, and 23 bases lay in between. The CDR3 covers 15 residues. The CDR3 loop is CASAMGDKNSGEQFF. The CDR3 nucleotides read TGTGCCAGCGCAATGGGGGACAAAAATTCGGGTGAGCAGTTCTTC.

CDR3 region: CASRSTGGSQPQHF. The CDR3 DNA follows: TGTGCCAGCAGGTCCACAGGGGGCAGTCAGCCCCAGCATTTT. The gene calls are TRBV6-1 and TRBJ1-5; TRBD1 agrees at 9 bases. Unmatched junction bases numbered 6, after V lost 6 bases and J lost 6 bases. There are 14 residues in the CDR3. From germline, CDR1 is MNHNS and CDR2 SASEGT.

The V call is TRBV7-2, the J call TRBJ1-2, with D unresolved. The CDR3 consists of 15 residues. CDR1 and CDR2 from the germline V gene are SGHTA and FQGNSA. V was trimmed by 5 bases and J by 2 bases, leaving 15 bases between them. This chain's CDR3 is CASSPHAGGNYGYTF. The CDR3 region has the DNA TGTGCCAGCAGCCCCCATGCGGGCGGGAACTATGGCTACACCTTC.

This clone has only one observation. V and J are TRBV28 and TRBJ2-1; possibly TRBD1 for D (6 bases). The germline V and J ends were trimmed by 8 bases and 5 bases, with 10 bases remaining between them. This CDR3 is 12 amino acids long. CDR1 and CDR2 (germline): MDHEN, SYDVKM. The CDR3 DNA reads TGTGCCAGCTGGGGGCCAGACAATGAGCAGTTCTTC. Its protein product is CASWGPDNEQFF. Complete variable domain (other parts from reference TRBV28 and TRBJ2-1): DVKVTQSSRYLVKRTGEKVFLECVQDMDHENMFWYRQDPGLGLRLIYFSYDVKMKEKGDIPEGYSVSREKKERFSLILESASTNQTSMYLCASWGPDNEQFFGPGTRLTVL.

The chain uses TRBV18 and TRBJ2-7, with a weak D call TRBD2 (5 bases). This CDR3 comprises 15 residues. V lost 1 base and J 2 bases, leaving 12 bases between the germline ends. Germline CDR1 reads KGHSH; CDR2 reads LQKENI. CDR3: CASSPRRTDTYEQYF. The CDR3 region has the DNA TGTGCCAGCTCACCACGTCGGACTGATACCTACGAGCAGTACTTC. Filled out from reference TRBV18 and TRBJ2-7, the complete variable domain reads NAGVMQNPRHLVRRRGQEARLRCSPMKGHSHVYWYRQLPEEGLKFMVYLQKENIIDESGMPKERFSAEFPKEGPSILRIQQVVRGDSAAYFCASSPRRTDTYEQYFGPGTRLTVT.

The gene calls are TRBV19 and TRBJ1-5; 7 positions agree with TRBD1. Losses at the gene ends were 3 bases for V and 3 bases for J; bases not matched to a gene: 5. This CDR3 spans 15 amino acids. Germline CDR1 is LNHDA and CDR2 is SQIVND (reference sequence). CDR3 DNA sequence: TGTGCCAGTAGTATGCCCGGGACAGACAATCAGCCCCAGCATTTT. Translating it yields CASSMPGTDNQPQHF.

The genes are TRBV11-2 and TRBJ2-2; D is uncertain. The germline V and J ends were trimmed by 7 bases and 8 bases, with 8 bases remaining between them. Germline-derived CDR1 and CDR2 are SGHAT and FQNNGV. The CDR3 runs 11 residues. The CDR3 sequence: CASNLLGELFF. In DNA, the CDR3 is TGTGCCAGCAACCTACTGGGGGAGCTGTTTTTT. Using reference TRBV11-2 and TRBJ2-2 for the parts outside the CDR3, the full variable domain is EAGVAQSPRYKIIEKRQSVAFWCNPISGHATLYWYQQILGQGPKLLIQFQNNGVVDDSQLPKDRFSAERLKGVDSTLKIQPAKLEDSAVYLCASNLLGELFFGEGSRLTVL.

The chain links TRBV18 to TRBJ2-7; D unclear. This CDR3 is 13 amino acids long. With 8 bases removed from V and 2 bases from J, the gap between germline ends came to 13 bases. CDR1 KGHSH and CDR2 LQKENI come from the germline V gene. CDR3 region: CASTTSVTYEQYF. The CDR3 coding sequence is TGTGCCAGCACAACGAGCGTTACCTACGAGCAGTACTTC.

This clone was recorded once. The chain combines TRBV25-1 with TRBJ2-1; TRBD2 agrees at 11 bases. This CDR3 has 15 residues. In germline, CDR1 is MGHDK, CDR2 SYGVNS. V trimming: 8 bases; J trimming: 4 bases; junction bases outside the gene matches: 7. DNA for the CDR3: TGTGCCAGCGCCCTGACTAGCGGGAATTACAATGAGCAGTTCTTC. Its translation is CASALTSGNYNEQFF.

This clone was seen a handful of times. The rearrangement uses TRBV30 and TRBJ1-5; maybe TRBD1 (6 bases). V was cut by 0 bases and J by 7 bases, with 10 bases left in between. Germline-derived CDR1 and CDR2 are GTSNPN and SVGIG (reference sequence). This CDR3 is 13 amino acids long. CDR3 residues: CAWSVPGAQPQHF. The CDR3 bases are TGTGCCTGGAGTGTCCCAGGGGCGCAGCCCCAGCATTTT.

V gene TRBV5-1 combines with J gene TRBJ2-3; 7 bases align to TRBD2. The CDR3 has 17 amino acids. Trimming removed 0 bases from V and 0 bases from J; junction bases left unmatched: 7. CDR1 and CDR2 (germline): SGHRS, YFSETQ. The CDR3 nucleotides are TGCGCCAGCAGCTTGGCCGCGGCTAGCGGAAGCACAGATACGCAGTATTTT. Amino acids: CASSLAAASGSTDTQYF.